These 4 T cell receptor beta chains came from one sample sequenced in a study of T cells in Graves' hyperthyroidism and ophthalmopathy. What was amplified from RNA transcripts were TCR beta CDR3 regions. First-round RT-PCR targeting the TCR CDR3 was performed with the HTBI primer set. TCRdb reprocessed the multiplex PCR reads with MiXCR, giving one entry per CDR3 protein. Among approximately 590,000 distinct CDR3 sequences, 40% to 55% were seen once, and the ten largest hold roughly 8.2%. Material for sequencing was peripheral blood or thyroid tissue (not recorded which). The receptors shown here come from a woman between 18 and 29 years old with Graves' hyperthyroidism.

The V call is TRBV7-9, the J call TRBJ1-1; D possibly corresponds to TRBD1 (5 bases). Trimming cost V 5 bases and J 1 base, with 14 bases left between them. Per germline, CDR1 SEHNR and CDR2 FQNEAQ (reference sequence). The CDR3 loop spans 15 amino acids. The CDR3 here is CASSVEEGSNTEAFF. The CDR3 DNA sequence: TGTGCCAGCAGCGTTGAAGAGGGGTCGAACACTGAAGCTTTCTTT.

Ten or more counts support this clonotype. The junction and the germline gene differ at one end; a read error may be behind it. This CDR3 is CASSLASDYEQYF. Here the CDR3 DNA reads TGTGCCAGCAGCTTAGCTTCCGACTACGAGCAGTACTTC. V and J are TRBV5-1 and TRBJ2-7; the D is unclear. This CDR3 is 13 amino acids long. Germline CDR1 is SGHRS and CDR2 is YFSETQ.

The chain combines TRBV2 with TRBJ2-3; 7 positions agree with TRBD1. The germline V gene encodes CDR1 SNHLY and CDR2 FYNNEI. The CDR3 totals 14 residues. V lost 7 bases and J lost 0; bases outside the gene matches: 4. CDR3 sequence: CASTMTGSTDTQYF. DNA for the CDR3: TGTGCCAGCACTATGACAGGGAGCACAGATACGCAGTATTTT.

This clonotype was observed a few times. This chain's CDR3 is CASSVHNEQFF. CDR3 sequence (DNA): TGTGCCAGCAGTGTTCACAATGAGCAGTTCTTC. The chain carries TRBV25-1 and TRBJ2-1; no clear D. The germline V gene encodes CDR1 MGHDK and CDR2 SYGVNS. The CDR3 covers 11 residues. Trimming left V 4 bases short and J 5 bases short, with 3 bases between.